These T cell receptor beta chains were read from a single sample in a study of blood T cell repertoires in COVID-19. This table comes from immunoSEQ multiplex PCR, and its TCRdb copy is limited to in-frame clones, with some not included. Among 110,000 or so clones listed, just under 90% were seen once. Sequenced sample: peripheral blood. These receptors originate from a human donor in a cohort sampled during active COVID-19. Both conserved end residues are part of each CDR3. The D gene is left open where the match is weak.

d_gene	v_gene	j_gene	CDR3aa
TRBD1	TRBV5-1	TRBJ1-1	CASSQDRGPNTEAFF
TRBD2	TRBV11-3	TRBJ2-1	CASSFSPQRGTSNEQFF
.	TRBV2	TRBJ1-2	CASTSGRESGYTF
.	TRBV19	TRBJ2-3	CASRGAGAKYF
TRBD1	TRBV5-1	TRBJ2-5	CASSPGTGRQETQYF
.	TRBV10-3	TRBJ1-2	CAISDRGGDYGYTF
.	TRBV6-1	TRBJ1-1	CASSEVRNTEAFF
.	TRBV6-2/TRBV6-3	TRBJ1-3	CASSYYRLLISGNTIYF
TRBD2	TRBV4-1	TRBJ2-7	CASSQVSSGKPYEQYF
.	TRBV7-9	TRBJ2-1	CASSLLAEQFF
TRBD1	TRBV5-5	TRBJ1-3	CASSSRGTGGKRNTIYF
.	TRBV28	TRBJ1-4	CASSFRGRNEKLFF
TRBD1	TRBV6-5	TRBJ1-2	CASISGPGQGFGYTF
.	TRBV19	TRBJ1-5	CATTSSSAGSLGNQPQHF
.	TRBV2	TRBJ1-2	CASRRVDWGYTF
.	TRBV5-4	TRBJ1-1	CASSLVRGLVNTEAFF
.	TRBV6-5	TRBJ2-1	CASRPGGKRGEQFF
TRBD1	TRBV7-3	TRBJ2-1	CASSYGTGDYNEQFF
TRBD2	TRBV6-6	TRBJ2-7	CASSPTSGTRSSEQYF
TRBD1	TRBV6-5	TRBJ2-2	CASRSIDRGFGELFF
.	TRBV7-8	TRBJ2-7	CASSRAPSEREQYF
.	TRBV9	TRBJ2-7	CASSVAEGGEQYF
.	TRBV5-4	TRBJ1-3	CASSLVSGAGPNTIYF
.	TRBV6-5	TRBJ1-5	CASSWGGNGQPQHF
.	TRBV11-2	TRBJ2-1	CASSLEPPTEYNEQFF
TRBD1	TRBV7-2	TRBJ1-1	CASSSDRVRVTEAFF
.	TRBV19	TRBJ1-2	CASSTRPEGGYTF
.	TRBV20-1	TRBJ2-5	CSASASMGLETQYF
.	TRBV5-4	TRBJ1-3	CASSLGAPGNTIYF
.	TRBV2	TRBJ1-1	CASSRGRVIMNTEAFF
TRBD1	TRBV4-1	TRBJ1-4	CASTPAGPGQGALNEKLFF
TRBD1	TRBV18	TRBJ2-6	CASSLTGGAKFNVLTF
.	TRBV15	TRBJ1-5	CATSRDEGSWWGNQPQHF
TRBD1	TRBV6-4	TRBJ1-6	CASSDRGQGRSPLHF
TRBD2	TRBV6-6	TRBJ2-5	CASSIIAGGGETQYF
TRBD2	TRBV5-1	TRBJ2-7	CASGKREGQSRYEQYF
.	TRBV4-2	TRBJ2-5	CASSQGGAESQETQYF
.	TRBV19	TRBJ2-1	CASSVLHSGSSYNEQFF
TRBD1	TRBV7-8	TRBJ2-7	CASSFPGGEQYF
TRBD1	TRBV7-8	TRBJ2-7	CASSLGGQGPLGEQYF
.	TRBV5-1	TRBJ1-2	CASSLRQGGSSYGYTF
TRBD2	TRBV9	TRBJ2-3	CASSPGLAGTDTQYF
.	TRBV7-9	TRBJ1-2	CASSLADTDGYTF
TRBD1	TRBV6-6	TRBJ1-3	CASSPQWTGVSGNTIYF
.	TRBV7-9	TRBJ2-1	CASSFSDSSYNEQFF
.	TRBV20-1	TRBJ2-5	CSANPGETQYF
TRBD2	TRBV7-2	TRBJ2-5	CASSLQGLAGETQYF
.	TRBV19	TRBJ1-1	CASSISPASVAKAFF
TRBD1	TRBV27	TRBJ1-2	CASSHTSGGGYGYTF
.	TRBV20-1	TRBJ1-1	CSASGQLNTEAFF